These T cell receptor beta chains were read from a single sample in a study of shared clonotypes between healthy human individuals. Method: immunoSEQ multiplex PCR; TCRdb's copy keeps in-frame clones and lacks some. The data show some 500,000 clones, with 90% to 96% seen just once and 0.055% to 0.075% held by the top ten. Sequenced: naive CD4+ T cells sorted from blood. These receptors were collected from a woman aged 30 to 39 in good health. Each CDR3 is given with its conserved first and last residue. Fields, in order: V gene, D gene, clone size, J gene, CDR3 DNA, CDR3 protein. The D gene is left open where the match is weak. Clone size is given for some rows only: seen once, a few or many times, or a class if the clone is expanded.

TRBV29-1	-	-	TRBJ1-1	TGCAGCGTTGAAGTGCGAGACATGAACACTGAAGCTTTCTTT	CSVEVRDMNTEAFF
TRBV7-7	TRBD2	-	TRBJ2-1	TGTGCCAGCAGCCGTCGGGAGGGCCCGAATGAGCAGTTCTTC	CASSRREGPNEQFF
TRBV6-1	TRBD1	-	TRBJ1-4	TGTGCCAGCAGTGACCCCCTGGGGACAGGGGGCGCTGGAGAAAAACTGTTTTTT	CASSDPLGTGGAGEKLFF
TRBV15	TRBD2	-	TRBJ2-1	TGTGCCACCAGCAGTTCCCCGGGACTAGGTGAGCAGTTCTTC	CATSSSPGLGEQFF
TRBV7-9	-	-	TRBJ2-1	TGTGCCAGCAGCTTACGTGAGCAGTTCTTC	CASSLREQFF
TRBV19	-	-	TRBJ2-3	TGTGCCAGTAGTCCTGTCTCCGGGGTTTCGGATACGCAGTATTTT	CASSPVSGVSDTQYF
TRBV7-9	-	-	TRBJ2-7	TGTGCCAGCAGCTTAAGACTCCCCGACGAGCAGTACTTC	CASSLRLPDEQYF
TRBV18	TRBD1	-	TRBJ2-1	TGTGCCAGCTCACTCCGGGACAGGGGGGATGAGCAGTTCTTC	CASSLRDRGDEQFF
TRBV28	-	-	TRBJ1-1	TGTGCCAGCAGTGCCGACAGTAGGTCTGAAGCTTTCTTT	CASSADSRSEAFF
TRBV19	-	-	TRBJ1-5	TGTGCCAGTAGCGGAAGGGGCCCAAGCAATCAGCCCCAGCATTTT	CASSGRGPSNQPQHF
TRBV7-9	TRBD2	-	TRBJ2-7	TGTGCCAGCAGCCAAACTAGCGGGAGCTACGAGCAGTACTTC	CASSQTSGSYEQYF
TRBV28	TRBD1	-	TRBJ2-1	TGTGCCAGCAGTTTCGCCGGGACAGGGAATGAGCAGTTCTTC	CASSFAGTGNEQFF
TRBV23-1	-	-	TRBJ1-4	TGCGCCAGCAGTCAAGGGTGGGGGCCCCACTCTTTCGAAAAACTGTTTTTT	CASSQGWGPHSFEKLFF
TRBV5-4	TRBD2	-	TRBJ2-7	TGTGCCAGCAGCTTGTCCGGGGGGGGGAAGAGCCCCTACGAGCAGTACTTC	CASSLSGGGKSPYEQYF
TRBV2	-	-	TRBJ2-7	TGTGCCAGCAGTGAACTCTCCTACGAGCAGTACTTC	CASSELSYEQYF
TRBV10-2	-	once	TRBJ2-7	TGCGCCAGCGCCCGCACGACCTACGAGCAGTACTTC	CASARTTYEQYF
TRBV2	-	-	TRBJ2-7	TGTGCCAGCAGTGGACAGACCTACGAGCAGTACTTC	CASSGQTYEQYF
TRBV5-1	-	once	TRBJ2-3	TGCGCCAGCAGCTTGGAGCGGAGCACAGATACGCAGTATTTT	CASSLERSTDTQYF
TRBV6-5	TRBD2	-	TRBJ2-2	TGTGCCAGCAGTTACAAGCGGGAGCTGGCCACCGGGGAGCTGTTTTTT	CASSYKRELATGELFF
TRBV2	TRBD1	once	TRBJ1-1	TGTGCCAGCAGTGAACAGGGGGCGAACACTGAAGCTTTCTTT	CASSEQGANTEAFF
TRBV7-9	-	-	TRBJ1-4	TGTGCCAGCAGCTTAGAGAGAACTAATGAAAAACTGTTTTTT	CASSLERTNEKLFF
TRBV28	-	-	TRBJ1-2	TGTGCCAGCAGTACCTCGGGGCGGTATGGCTACACCTTC	CASSTSGRYGYTF
TRBV5-6	TRBD2	-	TRBJ2-7	TGTGCCAGCAGCTTGGGGAGAGCGGGGTCCTACGAGCAGTACTTC	CASSLGRAGSYEQYF
TRBV27	-	-	TRBJ2-7	TGTGCCAGCAGAAGGGGCAGTCCCTACGAGCAGTACTTC	CASRRGSPYEQYF
TRBV28	TRBD2	-	TRBJ2-1	TGTGCCAGCCAACCGGCGGGAGGTTTGGATGAGCAGTTCTTC	CASQPAGGLDEQFF
TRBV28	-	-	TRBJ1-5	TGTGCCAGCAGTTTAGTGTCCGTTGACAATCAGCCCCAGCATTTT	CASSLVSVDNQPQHF